Listed below are T cell receptor beta chains from one sample, sequenced in a study of blood T cell repertoires in COVID-19. Sequencing was performed with immunoSEQ multiplex PCR; in TCRdb, only in-frame clones are kept and a portion is missing. The sample has just over 150,000 clones; approximately 79% are singletons. The sample comprised peripheral blood. All receptors come from a woman between 40 and 55 years old with COVID-19, enrolled during active disease. Each CDR3 is given with its conserved first and last residue. The order of the fields is D gene, V gene, J gene, clone size, CDR3 DNA, CDR3 protein. A D gene is named only where the DNA matches it firmly. Rows give clone size only sometimes, using once, few, many, or a class for an expanded clone.

d_call: NA
v_call: TRBV6-5
j_call: TRBJ1-4
clone_size: few
cdr3_nt: TGTGCCAGCAGTAACGGGGTCCCTCACTATGAAAAACTGTTTTTT
cdr3_aa: CASSNGVPHYEKLFF

d_call: NA
v_call: TRBV30
j_call: TRBJ1-2
clone_size: NA
cdr3_nt: TGTGCCTGCAATCAAGGTGGAGAGGGCTACACCTTC
cdr3_aa: CACNQGGEGYTF

d_call: TRBD1
v_call: TRBV16
j_call: TRBJ2-3
clone_size: NA
cdr3_nt: TGTGCCAGCAGCCAAATTTTCGGACAGGGGTCAGATACGCAGTATTTT
cdr3_aa: CASSQIFGQGSDTQYF

d_call: TRBD1
v_call: TRBV29-1
j_call: TRBJ2-5
clone_size: NA
cdr3_nt: TGCAGCGCCGATGTCCCGGACAGGGGTTTTTTAGAGACCCAGTACTTC
cdr3_aa: CSADVPDRGFLETQYF

d_call: NA
v_call: TRBV28
j_call: TRBJ1-1
clone_size: NA
cdr3_nt: TGTGCCAGCAGTTCCTCGTCGGCGCGAGGCACTGAAGCTTTCTTT
cdr3_aa: CASSSSSARGTEAFF

d_call: TRBD2
v_call: TRBV28
j_call: TRBJ2-5
clone_size: few
cdr3_nt: TGTGCCAGCAGTTTGGCGGGAGGGGGCGAAGAGACCCAGTACTTC
cdr3_aa: CASSLAGGGEETQYF

d_call: NA
v_call: TRBV5-1
j_call: TRBJ1-1
clone_size: NA
cdr3_nt: TGCGCCAGCAGCTTGGGCCCCCGCGTCAGGGGGAACACTGAAGCTTTCTTT
cdr3_aa: CASSLGPRVRGNTEAFF

d_call: NA
v_call: TRBV5-1
j_call: TRBJ1-1
clone_size: NA
cdr3_nt: TGCGCCAGCAATTTAGCAGCCATTCGGGGAAGAGGAACTGAAGCTTTCTTT
cdr3_aa: CASNLAAIRGRGTEAFF

d_call: TRBD1
v_call: TRBV9
j_call: TRBJ1-1
clone_size: NA
cdr3_nt: TGTGCCAGCAGCGCCAGGGGGCCGTCGGACACTGAAGCTTTCTTT
cdr3_aa: CASSARGPSDTEAFF

d_call: TRBD2
v_call: TRBV15
j_call: TRBJ2-5
clone_size: NA
cdr3_nt: TGTGCCACCAGCAGAGGACCAGCGGGGGGCAGAGAGACCCAGTACTTC
cdr3_aa: CATSRGPAGGRETQYF

d_call: TRBD2
v_call: TRBV6-7
j_call: TRBJ2-7
clone_size: NA
cdr3_nt: TGTGCCAGCAGTTACCCGGAGACTAGCGGCTTAGCCTACGAGCAGTACTTC
cdr3_aa: CASSYPETSGLAYEQYF

d_call: NA
v_call: TRBV6-6
j_call: TRBJ1-6
clone_size: NA
cdr3_nt: TGTGCCAGCAGTTACAGGACAGCTAATTCACCCCTCCACTTT
cdr3_aa: CASSYRTANSPLHF

d_call: NA
v_call: TRBV6-4
j_call: TRBJ1-5
clone_size: NA
cdr3_nt: TGTGCCAGCAGTGACTCAAAGGGGGACGGCAATCAGCCCCAGCATTTT
cdr3_aa: CASSDSKGDGNQPQHF

d_call: NA
v_call: TRBV5-5
j_call: TRBJ1-1
clone_size: NA
cdr3_nt: TGTGCCAGCAGCTTCCATGTGAACACTGAAGCTTTCTTT
cdr3_aa: CASSFHVNTEAFF

d_call: NA
v_call: TRBV18
j_call: TRBJ1-6
clone_size: few
cdr3_nt: TGTGCCAGCTCAAAGGACAGAGATAATTCACCCCTCCACTTT
cdr3_aa: CASSKDRDNSPLHF

d_call: TRBD1
v_call: TRBV5-1
j_call: TRBJ1-3
clone_size: NA
cdr3_nt: TGCGCCAGCAGCCCCCAGGGGGCTTCTGGAAACACCATATATTTT
cdr3_aa: CASSPQGASGNTIYF

d_call: NA
v_call: TRBV19
j_call: TRBJ1-1
clone_size: NA
cdr3_nt: TGTGCCAGTAGTATGTCGGGGGTCGGTATCACTGAAGCTTTCTTT
cdr3_aa: CASSMSGVGITEAFF

d_call: NA
v_call: TRBV28
j_call: TRBJ2-2
clone_size: few
cdr3_nt: TGTGCCAGCAGTCCCCTGGGGGCGGGCCCGAACACCGGGGAGCTGTTTTTT
cdr3_aa: CASSPLGAGPNTGELFF

d_call: NA
v_call: TRBV20-1
j_call: TRBJ1-5
clone_size: NA
cdr3_nt: TGCAGTGCTAGTCAGGGCGGGACCGACCAGCCCCAGCATTTT
cdr3_aa: CSASQGGTDQPQHF

d_call: NA
v_call: TRBV18
j_call: TRBJ1-1
clone_size: NA
cdr3_nt: TGTGCCAGCTCACCCCAGTCCAGTCTGAACACTGAAGCTTTCTTT
cdr3_aa: CASSPQSSLNTEAFF

d_call: TRBD1
v_call: TRBV10-1
j_call: TRBJ1-1
clone_size: many
cdr3_nt: TGCGCCAGCAGTGAGACCCCGGACAGGGGTGAAGCTTTCTTT
cdr3_aa: CASSETPDRGEAFF

d_call: NA
v_call: TRBV6-9
j_call: TRBJ1-5
clone_size: NA
cdr3_nt: TGTGCCAGCAGGCAGTGCATTCAGGGCAATCAGCCCCAGCATTTT
cdr3_aa: CASRQCIQGNQPQHF

d_call: NA
v_call: TRBV5-6
j_call: TRBJ1-1
clone_size: NA
cdr3_nt: TGTGCCAGCAGGAACGGACAGTCCATGAACACTGAAGCTTTCTTT
cdr3_aa: CASRNGQSMNTEAFF

d_call: NA
v_call: TRBV7-9
j_call: TRBJ2-6
clone_size: NA
cdr3_nt: TGTGCCAGCAGCCCACTGAGAACTGGGGCCAACGTCCTGACTTTC
cdr3_aa: CASSPLRTGANVLTF

d_call: TRBD2
v_call: TRBV2
j_call: TRBJ2-1
clone_size: NA
cdr3_nt: TGTGCCAGCCTCGAACACTGGGACTATCACAATGAGCAGTTCTTC
cdr3_aa: CASLEHWDYHNEQFF

d_call: NA
v_call: TRBV15
j_call: TRBJ2-7
clone_size: NA
cdr3_nt: TGTGCCACCAGCAGAGATCAGGGGTACGAGCAGTACTTC
cdr3_aa: CATSRDQGYEQYF

d_call: NA
v_call: TRBV12-3/TRBV12-4
j_call: TRBJ2-3
clone_size: once
cdr3_nt: TGTGCCAGCAGCCACACTAGGGATACGCAGTATTTT
cdr3_aa: CASSHTRDTQYF

d_call: NA
v_call: TRBV7-9
j_call: TRBJ1-1
clone_size: NA
cdr3_nt: TGTGCCAGCAGCTCTCCACAGGGTGGGACTGAAGCTTTCTTT
cdr3_aa: CASSSPQGGTEAFF

d_call: NA
v_call: TRBV3-1/TRBV3-2
j_call: TRBJ1-6
clone_size: NA
cdr3_nt: TGTGCCAGCAGTCAACTCGGACAGAGATATAATTCACCCCTCCACTTT
cdr3_aa: CASSQLGQRYNSPLHF

d_call: TRBD2
v_call: TRBV24-1
j_call: TRBJ2-1
clone_size: few
cdr3_nt: TGTGCCACGGGGCAGACTAGCGGGAGCAATGAGCAGTTCTTC
cdr3_aa: CATGQTSGSNEQFF

d_call: NA
v_call: TRBV28
j_call: TRBJ2-7
clone_size: NA
cdr3_nt: TGTGCCAGCCGGAAGAACAGTGTCTCCTACGAGCAGTACTTC
cdr3_aa: CASRKNSVSYEQYF

d_call: TRBD1
v_call: TRBV28
j_call: TRBJ1-5
clone_size: NA
cdr3_nt: TGTGCCAGCAGTCCACAGGGGGCTGGCAATCAGCCCCAGCATTTT
cdr3_aa: CASSPQGAGNQPQHF

d_call: NA
v_call: TRBV6-5
j_call: TRBJ1-1
clone_size: NA
cdr3_nt: TGTGCCAGCAGTTACGGTTTTCAGGCTGAAGCTTTCTTT
cdr3_aa: CASSYGFQAEAFF

d_call: NA
v_call: TRBV2
j_call: TRBJ2-5
clone_size: NA
cdr3_nt: TGTGCCAGCTCCCGGGGGGAGACCCAGTACTTC
cdr3_aa: CASSRGETQYF

d_call: NA
v_call: TRBV6-2/TRBV6-3
j_call: TRBJ2-7
clone_size: few
cdr3_nt: TGTGCCAGCAGTTGGACCGGAGGCACCTACGAGCAGTACTTC
cdr3_aa: CASSWTGGTYEQYF

d_call: NA
v_call: TRBV5-4
j_call: TRBJ2-5
clone_size: once
cdr3_nt: TGTGCCAGCAGCCCGGGATCGGGGGAGACCCAGTACTTC
cdr3_aa: CASSPGSGETQYF

d_call: NA
v_call: TRBV3-1/TRBV3-2
j_call: TRBJ2-1
clone_size: NA
cdr3_nt: TGTGCCAGCAGCCAAGATTTTGGAGATGTCGACAATGAGCAGTTCTTC
cdr3_aa: CASSQDFGDVDNEQFF

d_call: TRBD1
v_call: TRBV18
j_call: TRBJ1-1
clone_size: once
cdr3_nt: TGTGCCAGCTCAGGCATGGGGACAGGGGGGAACACTGAAGCTTTCTTT
cdr3_aa: CASSGMGTGGNTEAFF

d_call: NA
v_call: TRBV15
j_call: TRBJ2-2
clone_size: NA
cdr3_nt: TGTGCCACCAGCAGAGAGTCCCTGGAGGGGGAGCTGTTTTTT
cdr3_aa: CATSRESLEGELFF

d_call: NA
v_call: TRBV7-9
j_call: TRBJ1-1
clone_size: NA
cdr3_nt: TGTGCCAGCAGGCAGCGACAGTTCACTGAAGCTTTCTTT
cdr3_aa: CASRQRQFTEAFF

d_call: TRBD1
v_call: TRBV7-9
j_call: TRBJ2-5
clone_size: NA
cdr3_nt: TGTGCCAGCAGCTCGACCGGGACAGTATACCAAGAGACCCAGTACTTC
cdr3_aa: CASSSTGTVYQETQYF

d_call: TRBD1
v_call: TRBV19
j_call: TRBJ1-2
clone_size: NA
cdr3_nt: TGTGCCAGTTCCCGGGACAGGACTAACTATGGCTACACCTTC
cdr3_aa: CASSRDRTNYGYTF

d_call: NA
v_call: TRBV28
j_call: TRBJ1-5
clone_size: NA
cdr3_nt: TGTGCCAGCAGTTTAGGAGCTAGGTATCAGCCCCAGCATTTT
cdr3_aa: CASSLGARYQPQHF

d_call: TRBD1
v_call: TRBV30
j_call: TRBJ1-1
clone_size: once
cdr3_nt: TGTGCCAGTCACAGGGGGACTGAAGCTTTCTTT
cdr3_aa: CASHRGTEAFF

d_call: TRBD1
v_call: TRBV30
j_call: TRBJ1-6
clone_size: NA
cdr3_nt: TGTGCCTGGAGTGCAGGGGGCGCAGGGAATTCACCCCTCCACTTT
cdr3_aa: CAWSAGGAGNSPLHF

d_call: TRBD1
v_call: TRBV5-5
j_call: TRBJ2-5
clone_size: NA
cdr3_nt: TGTGCCAGCATTTTAGGGGACAGGGAATTGGAGACCCAGTACTTC
cdr3_aa: CASILGDRELETQYF

d_call: NA
v_call: TRBV27
j_call: TRBJ2-1
clone_size: NA
cdr3_nt: TGTGCCAGCAGTTTAGGAGGGGGCGCGAAAAATGAGCAGTTCTTC
cdr3_aa: CASSLGGGAKNEQFF

d_call: NA
v_call: TRBV6-4
j_call: TRBJ2-3
clone_size: NA
cdr3_nt: TGTGCCAGCAGTGACAACAAGGGGGGGCCAGATACGCAGTATTTT
cdr3_aa: CASSDNKGGPDTQYF

d_call: TRBD1
v_call: TRBV10-3
j_call: TRBJ1-1
clone_size: NA
cdr3_nt: TGTGCCAGCAAGACAGGGGACACTGAAGCTTTCTTT
cdr3_aa: CASKTGDTEAFF

d_call: NA
v_call: TRBV29-1
j_call: TRBJ1-2
clone_size: NA
cdr3_nt: TGCAGCGTTGATCCGGCAGGGATCGGCTACACCTTC
cdr3_aa: CSVDPAGIGYTF

d_call: TRBD2
v_call: TRBV7-2
j_call: TRBJ2-5
clone_size: NA
cdr3_nt: TGTGCCAGCAGCTCCCAAGGGACTAGCGGGGGAGAGACCCAGTACTTC
cdr3_aa: CASSSQGTSGGETQYF

d_call: NA
v_call: TRBV29-1
j_call: TRBJ2-1
clone_size: NA
cdr3_nt: TGCAGCGTCCCCAGACTGGGGCACAATGAGCAGTTCTTC
cdr3_aa: CSVPRLGHNEQFF

d_call: TRBD1
v_call: TRBV7-9
j_call: TRBJ2-1
clone_size: NA
cdr3_nt: TGTGCCACCACGGGACAGGCGGGGAATGAGCAGTTCTTC
cdr3_aa: CATTGQAGNEQFF

d_call: TRBD2
v_call: TRBV4-1
j_call: TRBJ2-7
clone_size: NA
cdr3_nt: TGCGCCAGCAGCCAAGAGGCTAGCGGGAGAAACGAGCAGTACTTC
cdr3_aa: CASSQEASGRNEQYF

d_call: NA
v_call: TRBV2
j_call: TRBJ1-1
clone_size: NA
cdr3_nt: TGTGCCAGCAGTGTACACGCTGGAGCTTTCTTT
cdr3_aa: CASSVHAGAFF

d_call: TRBD2
v_call: TRBV7-8
j_call: TRBJ2-7
clone_size: NA
cdr3_nt: TGTGCCAGCAGCTTAGGGGGGACTAACTATTTATATTACGAGCAGTACTTC
cdr3_aa: CASSLGGTNYLYYEQYF

d_call: TRBD1
v_call: TRBV7-9
j_call: TRBJ1-2
clone_size: few
cdr3_nt: TGTGCCAGCAGTCAAAAGGGGGCCTATGGCTACACCTTC
cdr3_aa: CASSQKGAYGYTF

d_call: NA
v_call: TRBV2
j_call: TRBJ1-4
clone_size: once
cdr3_nt: TGTGCCAGCAGGAATCGGACAGCTACGATGGGGACAACTAATGAAAAACTGTTTTTT
cdr3_aa: CASRNRTATMGTTNEKLFF

d_call: TRBD1
v_call: TRBV6-5
j_call: TRBJ2-1
clone_size: NA
cdr3_nt: TGTGCCAGCAGTTCAGGGGGACGGTACAATGAGCAGTTCTTC
cdr3_aa: CASSSGGRYNEQFF